This T cell receptor delta chain comes out of a study of Vδ1+ human thymocytes. As concerns this clone: Antigen unknown.

Sequences come from RNA converted to cDNA by reverse transcription. Multiplex PCR used pooled V-gene forward primers and a constant-region reverse primer to amplify CDR3s. TCRdb re-called the multiplex PCR reads with CATT. Of fewer than 30,000 delta-chain clones in the sample, 7.4% are singletons; the top ten hold roughly 0.99%. The junction had 22 bases not matched to a gene; V was cut back by 1 base and J by 4 bases. The V gene's germline CDR1 is TSWWSYY and CDR2 QGS. This CDR3 is built from 22 residues. Study results and limitations: Bulk data may be misread because of unexpected Vdelta2 sequences. Thymic TRG and TRD repertoires appeared highly polyclonal, with Gaussian CDR3 length distributions. Many TRG clonotypes were shared between donors; TRD repertoires were essentially private.

The origin of this receptor is a girl under three years old who had congenital heart surgery. Sequencing was performed on Vdelta1+ gamma-delta thymocytes from the thymus. The subset is: FACS-sorted CD3+ TCRalphabeta- TCRVdelta1+ TCRVdelta2- thymocytes. This chain links TRDV1 with TRDJ1; 12 positions match TRDD3. CDR3 residues: CALGEPDPASAHTGGYNDKLIF. In nucleotides, the CDR3 is TGTGCTCTTGGGGAACCAGATCCAGCATCGGCACATACTGGGGGATACAACGATAAACTCATCTTT.